This T cell receptor beta chain was identified in a study of T cell repertoires in cytomegalovirus infection. TCRdb re-called the reads with MiXCR, one entry per CDR3 protein. The sample includes around 450,000 distinct CDR3 sequences, 11% of them seen just once. CDR1 is DFQATT and CDR2 is SNEGSKA in the germline V gene (reference sequence). Germline trimming cut 0 bases from V and 9 bases from J; bases unmatched to any gene: 7. The CDR3 is made up of 16 amino acids. The sequence came from a human donor in good health (CMV status not recorded). Some clones in this sample may be carry-over from other donors' samples. Sequencing was carried out using PBMCs. J is TRBJ2-1 and V is TRBV20-1; TRBD2 aligns across 14 bases. The CDR3: CSARDPGLAGEGEQFF. Written as DNA, the CDR3 is TGCAGTGCTAGAGATCCGGGACTAGCGGGAGAAGGTGAGCAGTTCTTC.